The clone carrying this T cell receptor (beta chain) was picked up a small number of times. The data derive from a study of blood T cells in healthy people across ages. Germline lookup yields CDR1 KGHSH and CDR2 LQKENI. The CDR3 extends over 13 amino acids. Trimming removed 3 bases from V and 5 bases from J; junction bases left unmatched: 1. Each donor's blood draw was ten milliliters of peripheral blood. For the second PCR, which ran for 7 to 11 cycles, a sample-barcoded 5' primer and a J-beta primer mix were used. TCRdb reprocessed the 5' RACE reads via MiXCR and lists one record per CDR3 protein. This sample has under 2,000,000 distinct CDR3 sequences, with 49% found just once.

The rearrangement links TRBV18 to TRBJ1-5, with 7 bases fitting TRBD1. The sample comprised blood. The receptor was derived from a woman aged 40 to 49 in good health. The chain's CDR3 is CASSPGQDQPQHF. The CDR3 DNA reads TGTGCCAGCTCACCTGGACAGGATCAGCCCCAGCATTTT.